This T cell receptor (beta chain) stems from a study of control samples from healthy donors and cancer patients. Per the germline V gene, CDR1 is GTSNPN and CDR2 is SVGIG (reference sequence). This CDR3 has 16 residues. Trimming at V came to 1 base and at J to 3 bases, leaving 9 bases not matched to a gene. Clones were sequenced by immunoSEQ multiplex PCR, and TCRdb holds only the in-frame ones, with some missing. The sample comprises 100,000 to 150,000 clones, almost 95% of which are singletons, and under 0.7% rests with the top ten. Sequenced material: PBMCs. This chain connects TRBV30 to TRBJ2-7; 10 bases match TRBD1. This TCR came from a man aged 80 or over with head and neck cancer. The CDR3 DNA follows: TGTGCCTGGAGTGCCGGGACAGGGGCGACTATCTACGAGCAGTACTTC. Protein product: CAWSAGTGATIYEQYF. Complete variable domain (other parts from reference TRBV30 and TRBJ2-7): SQTIHQWPATLVQPVGSPLSLECTVEGTSNPNLYWYRQAAGRGLQLLFYSVGIGQISSEVPQNLSASRPQDRQFILSSKKLLLSDSGFYLCAWSAGTGATIYEQYFGPGTRLTVT.